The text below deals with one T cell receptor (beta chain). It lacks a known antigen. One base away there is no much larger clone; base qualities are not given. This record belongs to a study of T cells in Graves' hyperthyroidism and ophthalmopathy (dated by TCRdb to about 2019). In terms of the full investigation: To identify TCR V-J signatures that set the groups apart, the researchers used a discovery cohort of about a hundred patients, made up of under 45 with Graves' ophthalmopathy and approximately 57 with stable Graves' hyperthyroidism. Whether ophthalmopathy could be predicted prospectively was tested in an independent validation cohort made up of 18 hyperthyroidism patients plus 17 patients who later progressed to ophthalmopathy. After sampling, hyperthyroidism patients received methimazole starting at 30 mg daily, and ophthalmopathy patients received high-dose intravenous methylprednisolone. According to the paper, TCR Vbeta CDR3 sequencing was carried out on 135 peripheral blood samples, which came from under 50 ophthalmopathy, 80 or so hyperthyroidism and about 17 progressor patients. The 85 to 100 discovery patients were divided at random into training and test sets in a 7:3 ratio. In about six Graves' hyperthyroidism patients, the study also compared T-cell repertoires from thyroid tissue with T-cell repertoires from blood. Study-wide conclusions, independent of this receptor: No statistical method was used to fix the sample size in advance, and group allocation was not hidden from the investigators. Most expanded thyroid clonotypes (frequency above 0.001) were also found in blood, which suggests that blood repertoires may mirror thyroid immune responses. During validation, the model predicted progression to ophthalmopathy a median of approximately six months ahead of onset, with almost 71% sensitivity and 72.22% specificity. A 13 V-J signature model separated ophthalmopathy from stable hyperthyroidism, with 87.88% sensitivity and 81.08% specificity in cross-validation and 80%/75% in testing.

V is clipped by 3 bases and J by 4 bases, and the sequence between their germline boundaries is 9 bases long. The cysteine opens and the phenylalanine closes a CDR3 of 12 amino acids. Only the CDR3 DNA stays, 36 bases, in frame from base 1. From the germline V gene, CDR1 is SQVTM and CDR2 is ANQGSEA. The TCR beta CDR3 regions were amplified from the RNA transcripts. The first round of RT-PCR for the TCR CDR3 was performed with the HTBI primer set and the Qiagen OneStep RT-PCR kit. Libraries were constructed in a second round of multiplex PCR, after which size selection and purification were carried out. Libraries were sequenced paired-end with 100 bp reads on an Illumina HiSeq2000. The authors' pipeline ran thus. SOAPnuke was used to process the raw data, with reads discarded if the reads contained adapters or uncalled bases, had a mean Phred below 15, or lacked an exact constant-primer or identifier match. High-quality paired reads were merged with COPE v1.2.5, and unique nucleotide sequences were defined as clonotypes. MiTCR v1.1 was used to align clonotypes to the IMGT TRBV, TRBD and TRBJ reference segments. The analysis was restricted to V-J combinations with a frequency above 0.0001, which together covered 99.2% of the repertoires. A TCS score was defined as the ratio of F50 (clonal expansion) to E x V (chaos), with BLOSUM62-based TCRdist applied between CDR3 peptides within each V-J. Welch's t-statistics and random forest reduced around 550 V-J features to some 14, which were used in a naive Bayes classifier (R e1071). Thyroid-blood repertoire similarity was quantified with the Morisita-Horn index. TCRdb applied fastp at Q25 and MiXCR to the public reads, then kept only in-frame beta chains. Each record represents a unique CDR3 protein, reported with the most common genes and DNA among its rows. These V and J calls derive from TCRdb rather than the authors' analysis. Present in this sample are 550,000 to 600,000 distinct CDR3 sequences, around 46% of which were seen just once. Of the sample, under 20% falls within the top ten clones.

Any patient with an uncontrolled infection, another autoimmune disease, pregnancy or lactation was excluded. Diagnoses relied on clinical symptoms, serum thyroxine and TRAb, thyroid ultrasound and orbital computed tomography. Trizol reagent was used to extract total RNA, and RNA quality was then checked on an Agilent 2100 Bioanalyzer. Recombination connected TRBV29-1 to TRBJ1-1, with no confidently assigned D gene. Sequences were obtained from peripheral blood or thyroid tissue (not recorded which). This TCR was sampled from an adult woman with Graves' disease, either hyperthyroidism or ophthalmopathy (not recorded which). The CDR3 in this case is CSVDTGFTEAFF. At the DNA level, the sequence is TGCAGCGTTGATACCGGGTTCACTGAAGCTTTCTTT.